The 3 T cell receptor beta chains in this list originate from one sample, sequenced in a study of blood T cell repertoires in COVID-19 (dated by TCRdb to between 2020 and 2021). Libraries were prepared through the immunoSEQ multiplex PCR assay. Not all clones reach the TCRdb copy of this immuneACCESS table, which keeps in-frame sequences only. Checked studies attribute under half of the gap to unresolved V genes and leave the rest unexplained. Present in this sample are 250,000 or so clones, 83% of which were seen just once. The ten most abundant clones make up about 3.9% of the sample. Material for sequencing was PBMCs or T cells enriched from blood (not recorded which). The receptors shown here come from a woman aged 40 to 55 who had been exposed to COVID-19.

The gene calls are TRBV4-3 and TRBJ2-7; a weak D match, TRBD2 (6 bases). The CDR3 length is 15 residues. Germline CDR1 is LGHNA and CDR2 is YSLEER. V gave up 1 base and J gave up 5 bases, with 15 bases separating them. The CDR3 is CASSQGWGVKDEQYF. CDR3 sequence (DNA): TGCGCCAGCAGCCAAGGGTGGGGGGTGAAAGACGAGCAGTACTTC.

The rearrangement links TRBV7-8 to TRBJ2-3; TRBD2 matches 7 bases. The CDR3 totals 19 residues. Germline CDR1 is SGHVS and CDR2 is FQNEAQ. J was trimmed by 2 bases and V by 0 bases; bases with no gene match: 14. The CDR3 DNA is TGTGCCAGCAGCTTAGCTATTCGGGGGGAGGTCCCCCTCACAGATACGCAGTATTTT. Translating it yields CASSLAIRGEVPLTDTQYF.

J is TRBJ1-1 and V is TRBV30, with 10 bases lining up with TRBD1. J gave up 3 bases and V 8 bases, and 12 bases lay outside the gene matches. The germline gives CDR1 GTSNPN, CDR2 SVGIG (reference sequence). This CDR3 region has 15 residues. The CDR3 DNA reads TGTGCCATACGAGGGACAGGGGCTCTTTACACTGAAGCTTTCTTT. It specifies CAIRGTGALYTEAFF.